A selection of T cell receptor beta chains follows, all from one sample in a study of T cell changes during pregnancy in multiple sclerosis. Data came from immunoSEQ multiplex PCR; TCRdb stores just in-frame clones and leaves some out. The table lists 65,000 to 85,000 clones, 80% to 95% of them singletons, with roughly 0.29% in the top ten. This specimen consisted of CD4+ T cells from peripheral blood mononuclear cells, obtained after pregnancy. The source of these receptors is a female donor with multiple sclerosis, enrolled in a pregnancy study. CDR3s include the opening cysteine and the closing phenylalanine or tryptophan. The D gene is left open where the match is weak. A clone size is listed for some rows: how often the clone was seen (once, few, many), or a class if it is expanded.

j_gene: TRBJ1-1
d_gene: -
v_gene: TRBV4-2
abundance: -
CDR3nt: TGTGCCAGCAGCCAAGAACAAGGGGTGCACACTGAAGCTTTCTTT
CDR3aa: CASSQEQGVHTEAFF

j_gene: TRBJ2-7
d_gene: TRBD2
v_gene: TRBV29-1
abundance: -
CDR3nt: TGCAGCGTCCAGCGACTAGCGGGAAGCGACGAGCAGTACTTC
CDR3aa: CSVQRLAGSDEQYF

j_gene: TRBJ1-3
d_gene: -
v_gene: TRBV7-8
abundance: -
CDR3nt: TGTGCCAGCAGCTCGGCAGGCCTCTCCATATATTTT
CDR3aa: CASSSAGLSIYF

j_gene: TRBJ2-1
d_gene: -
v_gene: TRBV7-8
abundance: -
CDR3nt: TGTGCCAGCAGCTTAGAGTCCAGGGACAATGAGCAGTTCTTC
CDR3aa: CASSLESRDNEQFF

j_gene: TRBJ2-7
d_gene: -
v_gene: TRBV2
abundance: -
CDR3nt: TGTGCCAGCAGTGACTGGCCCCTGGCCTACGAGCAGTACTTC
CDR3aa: CASSDWPLAYEQYF

j_gene: TRBJ1-6
d_gene: TRBD1
v_gene: TRBV27
abundance: -
CDR3nt: TGTGCCAGCAGTTCCTCGGGACAGGTTACTAATTCACCCCTCCACTTT
CDR3aa: CASSSSGQVTNSPLHF

j_gene: TRBJ2-1
d_gene: TRBD2
v_gene: TRBV6-1
abundance: -
CDR3nt: TGTGCCACCTTTAAGCGGGAGAGCTCCTACAATGAGCAGTTCTTC
CDR3aa: CATFKRESSYNEQFF

j_gene: TRBJ2-2
d_gene: -
v_gene: TRBV5-1
abundance: -
CDR3nt: TGCGCCAGCAGCTTGGCCGGAGGGGCCGGGGAGCTGTTTTTT
CDR3aa: CASSLAGGAGELFF

j_gene: TRBJ1-2
d_gene: -
v_gene: TRBV28
abundance: -
CDR3nt: TGTGCCAGCAGTTATGAGAACTATGGCTACACCTTC
CDR3aa: CASSYENYGYTF

j_gene: TRBJ2-5
d_gene: TRBD2
v_gene: TRBV7-3
abundance: -
CDR3nt: TGTGCCAGCAGCTCTAGCGGGAGAGGGGAAGAGACCCAGTACTTC
CDR3aa: CASSSSGRGEETQYF

j_gene: TRBJ2-3
d_gene: TRBD2
v_gene: TRBV11-3
abundance: -
CDR3nt: TGTGCCAGCAGCTTAGGGCGGGGGGGCCAGACAGATACGCAGTATTTT
CDR3aa: CASSLGRGGQTDTQYF

j_gene: TRBJ1-1
d_gene: TRBD1
v_gene: TRBV5-8
abundance: -
CDR3nt: TGTGCCAGCAGCTTGGGGGACAGGGCCCTCATGAACACTGAAGCTTTCTTT
CDR3aa: CASSLGDRALMNTEAFF

j_gene: TRBJ2-5
d_gene: TRBD1
v_gene: TRBV2
abundance: -
CDR3nt: TGTGCCAGCAAAAAAAGCCGGGACAGGGGGCTGGAGACCCAGTACTTC
CDR3aa: CASKKSRDRGLETQYF

j_gene: TRBJ2-6
d_gene: -
v_gene: TRBV5-6
abundance: -
CDR3nt: TGTGCCAGCCGCCGGGGGGCCAACGTCCTGACTTTC
CDR3aa: CASRRGANVLTF

j_gene: TRBJ1-3
d_gene: -
v_gene: TRBV5-8
abundance: once
CDR3nt: TGTGCCAGCAGCTTGTGGTCAGCGTTTTCTGGAAACACCATATATTTT
CDR3aa: CASSLWSAFSGNTIYF

j_gene: TRBJ1-2
d_gene: -
v_gene: TRBV10-2
abundance: -
CDR3nt: TGCGCCAGCAGGGGGACTTCCCGGCGGTCTTATGGCTACACCTTC
CDR3aa: CASRGTSRRSYGYTF

j_gene: TRBJ2-1
d_gene: -
v_gene: TRBV27
abundance: -
CDR3nt: TGTGCCAGCAGTGCGAGACAGAGCAACTCCTACAATGAGCAGTTCTTC
CDR3aa: CASSARQSNSYNEQFF

j_gene: TRBJ2-1
d_gene: TRBD1
v_gene: TRBV2
abundance: -
CDR3nt: TGTGCCAGCAGCGTCGACAGGGGCGACTACAATGAGCAGTTCTTC
CDR3aa: CASSVDRGDYNEQFF

j_gene: TRBJ2-3
d_gene: TRBD1
v_gene: TRBV7-9
abundance: -
CDR3nt: TGTGCCAGCAGCTCCCGGACAGGGGCTCCCACAGATACGCAGTATTTT
CDR3aa: CASSSRTGAPTDTQYF

j_gene: TRBJ2-2
d_gene: TRBD2
v_gene: TRBV9
abundance: -
CDR3nt: TGTGCCAGCAGCGTCCTAGCGGCGAACACCGGGGAGCTGTTTTTT
CDR3aa: CASSVLAANTGELFF

j_gene: TRBJ2-1
d_gene: TRBD2
v_gene: TRBV7-3
abundance: -
CDR3nt: TGTGCCAGCAGCTTTGCCGAACCTATGGCGGGAGGGCGGGTCGGTGAGCAGTTCTTC
CDR3aa: CASSFAEPMAGGRVGEQFF

j_gene: TRBJ2-7
d_gene: -
v_gene: TRBV27
abundance: -
CDR3nt: TGTGCCAGCCGCTGGAGGGCCTTTGGATCCGAGCAGTACTTC
CDR3aa: CASRWRAFGSEQYF

j_gene: TRBJ1-5
d_gene: -
v_gene: TRBV27
abundance: -
CDR3nt: TGTGCCAGCAGTTGGCAGCGAGATCAGCCCCAGCATTTT
CDR3aa: CASSWQRDQPQHF

j_gene: TRBJ2-5
d_gene: TRBD1
v_gene: TRBV7-7
abundance: -
CDR3nt: TGTGCCAGCAGCCGAGACAGGGAAGAGACCCAGTACTTC
CDR3aa: CASSRDREETQYF

j_gene: TRBJ1-5
d_gene: -
v_gene: TRBV19
abundance: -
CDR3nt: TGTGCCAGTAGTATATTGGACAGCTATAGCAATCAGCCCCAGCATTTT
CDR3aa: CASSILDSYSNQPQHF

j_gene: TRBJ1-3
d_gene: -
v_gene: TRBV30
abundance: -
CDR3nt: TGTGCCTGGAGTTCTGAGGTTGGAAACACCATATATTTT
CDR3aa: CAWSSEVGNTIYF

j_gene: TRBJ2-7
d_gene: TRBD2
v_gene: TRBV28
abundance: once
CDR3nt: TGTGCCAGCAGTTGGATGGGAGGGCCTGTCCACGAGCAGTACTTC
CDR3aa: CASSWMGGPVHEQYF

j_gene: TRBJ2-5
d_gene: -
v_gene: TRBV7-2
abundance: -
CDR3nt: TGTGCCAGCAGCTTAGAGCAGGGGCTCAGGCCCCAGTACTTC
CDR3aa: CASSLEQGLRPQYF

j_gene: TRBJ2-2
d_gene: -
v_gene: TRBV5-1
abundance: -
CDR3nt: TGCGCCAGCATAGCTGGAGTAAACACCGGGGAGCTGTTTTTT
CDR3aa: CASIAGVNTGELFF

j_gene: TRBJ2-3
d_gene: TRBD1
v_gene: TRBV7-9
abundance: -
CDR3nt: TGTGCCAGCAGCCGCGCCGGGACAGTGACAGATACGCAGTATTTT
CDR3aa: CASSRAGTVTDTQYF

j_gene: TRBJ1-1
d_gene: -
v_gene: TRBV6-6
abundance: -
CDR3nt: TGTGCCAGCAGTTACCTTGACAGCAGCACTGAAGCTTTCTTT
CDR3aa: CASSYLDSSTEAFF

j_gene: TRBJ1-5
d_gene: TRBD1
v_gene: TRBV2
abundance: -
CDR3nt: TGTGCCAGCAGTGAACTTGGAGGGGGCGGTCAGCCCCAGCATTTT
CDR3aa: CASSELGGGGQPQHF

j_gene: TRBJ2-3
d_gene: TRBD1
v_gene: TRBV5-1
abundance: -
CDR3nt: TGCGCCAGCAGCGCTGGACAGGGCCTCACAGATACGCAGTATTTT
CDR3aa: CASSAGQGLTDTQYF

j_gene: TRBJ2-7
d_gene: -
v_gene: TRBV6-5
abundance: few
CDR3nt: TGTGCCAGCGGGGGCACCAAGGCCTACGAGCAGTACTTC
CDR3aa: CASGGTKAYEQYF

j_gene: TRBJ2-1
d_gene: TRBD1
v_gene: TRBV7-3
abundance: -
CDR3nt: TGTGCCAGCAGCTCCGGGACAGGGGTAAATGAGCAGTTCTTC
CDR3aa: CASSSGTGVNEQFF